This T cell receptor (beta chain) was recovered during a study of beta chain features in type 1 diabetes. General study points: Shortening of TCRB CDR3s, moderate but significant, appeared in all four CD4+ subsets of Type 1 diabetes patients.

CDR1 and CDR2 (germline): SGHTA, FQGNSA. This CDR3 contains 14 residues. V was cut by 5 bases and J by 0 bases, with 11 bases left in between. This clone was detected a few times. The antigen remains undetermined. Every isolated RNA sample was fully reverse transcribed, so sequencing captured expressed TCRB transcripts. Sequencing was performed with immunoSEQ multiplex PCR; in TCRdb, only in-frame clones are kept and a portion is missing. The table lists around 240,000 clones, approximately 16% of them singletons. The source material was naive CD4+ T cells from blood. The TCR comes from a young man with type 1 diabetes. The rearrangement joins TRBV7-2 to TRBJ2-7; D might be TRBD1 (6 bases). CDR3 sequence: CASSPGQSSYEQYF. The CDR3 DNA reads TGTGCCAGCAGCCCCGGACAGAGCTCCTACGAGCAGTACTTC.